This T cell receptor (beta chain) was captured in a study of beta chain features in type 1 diabetes. This clone was found a few times. Its specificity is not known. Germline V gives CDR1 SGHTA, CDR2 FQGNSA. Trimming left V 5 bases short and J 1 base short, with 16 bases between. The CDR3 has 16 residues. Per donor, one heparinised blood draw averaged roughly 110 mL. CD45RO/CCR7/CD25/CD127/CD95/CD27 sorting isolated CD4+ naive, central memory, regulatory and stem cell-like memory cells. Since all of the isolated RNA was reverse transcribed, expressed TCRB transcripts were what got sequenced. Here immunoSEQ multiplex PCR was the method, and the copy in TCRdb shows in-frame clones only, minus some. Seen here are nearly 350,000 clones, 7% to 10% observed once, and the top ten hold 0.95% to 1.1%. Whole-study findings and limits: People with Type 1 diabetes carried modestly yet significantly shorter TCRB CDR3s in all four CD4+ subsets. Relative to healthy donors, patients appeared to have naive, central memory and Treg TCRB repertoires that were more similar.

The chain carries TRBV7-2 and TRBJ2-3; TRBD2 might be the D (5 bases). This TCR was recovered from a man aged 25-45 years with type 1 diabetes. The sample consisted of central memory CD4+ T cells from blood. The CDR3: CASSPKRLTGTDTQYF. CDR3 DNA sequence: TGTGCCAGCAGCCCGAAGCGGCTAACCGGCACAGATACGCAGTATTTT.